The text below deals with one T cell receptor (beta chain). TCRdb ran MiXCR on the reads and lists one entry per CDR3 protein. The repertoire consists of about 740,000 distinct CDR3 sequences, with about a third occurring once and the leading ten covering 2.8%. The sample originates from a study of T cell repertoires in cytomegalovirus infection. V was shortened by 7 bases and J by 4 bases, with 16 bases between the two germline ends. This CDR3 spans 14 amino acids. CDR1 MDHEN and CDR2 SYDVKM come from the germline V gene. The sequenced material came from PBMCs. This sequence originates from a human donor in good health (CMV status not recorded). Some clones in this sample may be carry-over from other donors' samples. V is TRBV28 and J is TRBJ1-2; no reliable D call. This CDR3 reads CASTTVHGFYGYTF. CDR3 coding DNA: TGTGCCAGCACAACCGTGCACGGATTCTATGGCTACACCTTC.